The T cell receptor beta chain under discussion was sequenced for a study of identical twins listed by TCRdb under 2016. In the study overall: The study deep-sequenced TCR alpha and beta repertoires from monozygotic twins, unrelated adults of various ages and cord blood to test whether fetal clonotypes persist. To rule out contamination, the twin experiments were replicated at different times with different library preparation protocols. Study-wide conclusions, independent of this receptor: Abundant cord blood beta clonotypes carried fewer insertions; young adult naive repertoires showed a weaker similar trend, while memory repertoires showed none. Because the same donors could not be followed over many years, the conclusions relied on cross-sectional statistical analysis. Zero-insertion analyses could be partly confounded by invariant T cells such as MAIT and iNKT, though diverse VJ usage argued against such confounding for most clonotypes. Recombination models systematically underestimated out-of-frame TCR alpha sharing in monozygotic twins but agreed with sharing between unrelated individuals. Compared with coincidental sharing between unrelated individuals, out-of-frame TCR alpha sequences shared between twins showed an excess of sequences with low generation probability. In beta out-of-frame sequences, excess twin sharing was weaker, because having fewer shared sequences lowered the signal-to-noise ratio.

This clonotype has just a few counts. Its antigen has not been determined. The sample holds no much larger clone one base away, and base qualities are not on file. The library was made by 5' RACE. The sequencer listed for this sample is Illumina HiSeq 2000. Template switching added a universal primer binding site, and the final cDNA carried a unique molecular identifier that allowed TCR cDNA molecules to be counted accurately. Specific primers in the conserved constant-segment region were used to synthesize first-strand cDNA for the TCR alpha and beta chains. To control for contamination, every cDNA library was double barcoded, receiving both a SMART-Mk sample barcode and Illumina barcodes. TruSeq adapter sequences along with Illumina sample barcodes were introduced in two successive PCR steps. TCR alpha and beta cDNA libraries were sequenced on the Illumina HiSeq platform with custom primers. The original pipeline was this. Unique molecular identifiers were extracted from raw reads with MiGEC, and CDR3 positions were determined with MiXCR. For each individual, recombination models were inferred using an EM algorithm with the repgenHMM and IGoR tools. The tcR package in R was used for shared clonotype analysis, with sharing normalized by the product of cloneset sizes. To study raw recombination free of thymic and clonal selection effects, out-of-frame nonproductive sequences were analyzed. TCRdb applied fastp at Q25 and MiXCR to the public reads, then kept only in-frame beta chains. Rows merge per CDR3 protein into single entries with the most common DNA and genes. The authors' filters were not applied to this entry. The sample contains 470,000 or so distinct CDR3 sequences, roughly 26% of them found a single time. The top ten hold 2.5% to 3.5% of the sample.

Trimming costs V 0 bases and J 4 bases, and their ends lie 15 bases apart. The CDR3 starts with the cysteine, ends with the phenylalanine, and has 15 residues. Only the CDR3 region is kept as DNA, spanning 45 bases read in frame from base 1. The germline V gene (reference sequence) yields DFQATT for CDR1 and SNEGSKA for CDR2. Every donor in the study was a healthy Caucasian. The twin cohort comprised three pairs of female monozygotic twins, all aged about 18 to 29 years. Positive isolation kits from Invitrogen were used to isolate CD4+ and CD8+ T cell populations. These sequences were also reported in another study, on T cells expressing NK-cell markers. The second study, in turn, reports: TCR beta-chain repertoires were profiled in sorted CD3+CD56+NKG2C+, CD3+CD56+NKG2C- and CD3+CD56-NKG2C+ T-cell subsets from about 8 donors. Among the eight sequenced donors, seven were HCMV-seropositive and one was HCMV-seronegative. In several experiments an anti-gammadeltaTCR antibody was added to restrict sorting to alphabetaTCR-expressing T cells. In more than 5 donors, the dominant CD3+CD56+NKG2C+ clonotypes ranked among the top 10 CD8+ clonotypes, making up about 1.0-7.5% of CD8+ T cells. Those dominant clonotypes were again the most abundant among CD3+CD56-NKG2C+ cells in a few donors, at about 28.3-60.1%. Whether the expanded NKG2C-expressing T cell clones were specific for HCMV antigens remained unclear. All eight donors whose samples were sequenced were randomly selected healthy volunteers, three of them men and five women. HCMV serostatus was determined by detecting HCMV-specific IgG in serum with a commercial ELISA kit. MIGEC handled demultiplexing of the reads and grouping by UMI, while MiTCR was used to assemble and quantify clonotypes. Only TCR cDNA sequences supported by at least two reads were kept to exclude erroneous sequences. The tcR package was used for downstream repertoire analysis, and clonotypes were matched between fractions using CDR3 nucleotide sequence together with V segment. VDJmatch was used to annotate antigen specificity against VDJdb, with one amino acid substitution allowed in CDR3.

The V and J genes are TRBV20-1 and TRBJ1-1; a tentative D call is TRBD1 (5 bases match). Sequencing input: CD4+ T cells sorted from blood. This clonotype was obtained from a woman younger than 35 in good health. The DNA sequence reads TGCAGTGCTAGAGACCCCACCGGGGGGGGCACTGAAGCTTTCTTT. Translated, it reads CSARDPTGGGTEAFF.